Below are 4 T cell receptor beta chains sequenced from a single sample in a study of blood T cell repertoires in COVID-19. Here immunoSEQ multiplex PCR was the method, and the copy in TCRdb shows in-frame clones only, minus some. The data contain 100,000 to 150,000 clones, around nine tenths of them singletons. Source material: peripheral blood. The receptors shown here come from a woman between 65 and 79 years old with COVID-19, enrolled during active disease.

V gene TRBV25-1 combines with J gene TRBJ1-1; D is possibly TRBD1 (6 bases). Germline CDR1 is MGHDK and CDR2 is SYGVNS. This CDR3 has 12 residues. The V end lost 7 bases, the J end lost 3 bases, and 9 bases lay between the germline ends. CDR3 protein: CASIEGDTEAFF. In nucleotides, the CDR3 is TGTGCCAGCATCGAGGGGGACACTGAAGCTTTCTTT.

The chain has TRBV3-1 (or the pseudogene TRBV3-2) and TRBJ1-2; no clear D gene. Germline CDR1 is LGHDT and CDR2 is YNNKEL (reference sequence). V lost 0 bases and J lost 0, with 8 bases in between. The length of the CDR3 is 15 residues. The CDR3 sequence is CASSQDVAANYGYTF. The CDR3, as DNA: TGTGCCAGCAGCCAAGATGTGGCAGCTAACTATGGCTACACCTTC.

The rearrangement joins TRBV10-3 to TRBJ1-2; possibly TRBD1 for D (5 bases). From germline, CDR1 is ENHRY and CDR2 SYGVKD. The V and J ends lost 10 bases and 4 bases respectively, with 16 bases between them. The CDR3 contains 13 residues. The CDR3 spells CATAGTSGYGYTF. The CDR3 nucleotides are TGTGCCACCGCTGGGACTTCAGGCTATGGCTACACCTTC.

The V call is TRBV7-9, the J call TRBJ2-7, with 13 bases fitting TRBD2. V trimming: 3 bases; J trimming: 4 bases; junction bases outside the gene matches: 6. Germline values: CDR1 SEHNR, CDR2 FQNEAQ (reference sequence). The length of the CDR3 is 16 residues. DNA for the CDR3: TGTGCCAGCAGCTTCGGGACTAGCGGGGAAACTTACGAGCAGTACTTC. Protein product: CASSFGTSGETYEQYF.